This T cell receptor (beta chain) was retrieved from a study of control samples from healthy donors and cancer patients. V was clipped by 0 bases and J by 0 bases, with 7 bases between them. Per germline, CDR1 SGHRS and CDR2 YFSETQ. This CDR3 contains 15 residues. Using immunoSEQ multiplex PCR, the repertoire was profiled, and TCRdb retains in-frame clones only, with some absent. This table holds about 150,000 clones, roughly 90% found once. This sequence was found in a man in his thirties or forties in good health. The chain combines TRBV5-1 with TRBJ1-5; tentatively, D is TRBD1 (5 bases). The sample taken for sequencing was blood. For the CDR3, the DNA is TGCGCCAGCAGCTTGGGGCAGGGTAGCAATCAGCCCCAGCATTTT. Its protein product is CASSLGQGSNQPQHF.